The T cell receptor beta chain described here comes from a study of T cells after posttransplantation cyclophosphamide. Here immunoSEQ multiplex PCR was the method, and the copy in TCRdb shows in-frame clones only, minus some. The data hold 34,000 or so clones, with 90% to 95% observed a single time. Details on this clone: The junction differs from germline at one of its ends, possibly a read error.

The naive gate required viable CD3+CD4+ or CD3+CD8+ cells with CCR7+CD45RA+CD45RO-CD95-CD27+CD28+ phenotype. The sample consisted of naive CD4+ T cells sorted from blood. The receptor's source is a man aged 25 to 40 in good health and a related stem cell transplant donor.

As DNA, the CDR3 is TGTGCCGGCTCTTGGCTAGCGGGCGTCTTC. This sequence encodes CAGSWLAGVF. V usage is TRBV10-3 and J usage is TRBJ2-1, with 8 bases fitting TRBD2. The CDR3 is 10 residues long. The germline V gene has CDR1 ENHRY and CDR2 SYGVKD.